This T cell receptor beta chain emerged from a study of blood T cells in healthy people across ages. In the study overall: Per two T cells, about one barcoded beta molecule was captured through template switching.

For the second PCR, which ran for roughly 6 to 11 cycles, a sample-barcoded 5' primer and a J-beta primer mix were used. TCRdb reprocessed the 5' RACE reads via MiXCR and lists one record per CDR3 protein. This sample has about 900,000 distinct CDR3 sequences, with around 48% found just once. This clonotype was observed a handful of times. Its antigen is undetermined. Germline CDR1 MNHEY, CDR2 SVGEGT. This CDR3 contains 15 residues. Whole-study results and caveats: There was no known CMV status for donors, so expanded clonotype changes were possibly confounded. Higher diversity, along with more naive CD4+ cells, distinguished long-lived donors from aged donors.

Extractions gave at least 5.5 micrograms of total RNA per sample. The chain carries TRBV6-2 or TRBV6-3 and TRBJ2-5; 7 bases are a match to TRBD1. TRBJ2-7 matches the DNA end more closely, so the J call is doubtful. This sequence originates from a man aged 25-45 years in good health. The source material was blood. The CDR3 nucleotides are TGTGCCAGCAGTCCGTGGGGAACAGGGGAATACGAGCAGTACTTC. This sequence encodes CASSPWGTGEYEQYF.